This T cell receptor (beta chain) was identified during a study of T cells in Graves' hyperthyroidism and ophthalmopathy (dated by TCRdb to the late 2010s). With regard to the full study: Peripheral blood was sampled at the time of initial diagnosis, prior to any treatment. A discovery cohort of about a hundred patients, 43 with Graves' ophthalmopathy and about 58 with stable Graves' hyperthyroidism, was used to find distinguishing TCR V-J signatures. Prospective prediction of ophthalmopathy was tested in an independent validation cohort consisting of fewer than 20 hyperthyroidism patients and approximately 16 patients who later progressed to ophthalmopathy. The roughly 91 discovery patients were randomly divided into training and test sets at a 7:3 ratio. In about 6 Graves' hyperthyroidism patients, the study also compared T-cell repertoires from thyroid tissue with T-cell repertoires from blood. Following sampling, methimazole starting at 30 mg daily was given to hyperthyroidism patients, and high-dose intravenous methylprednisolone was given to ophthalmopathy patients. According to the paper, TCR Vbeta CDR3 sequencing was carried out on some 140 peripheral blood samples, which came from about 45 ophthalmopathy, 75 or so hyperthyroidism and 17 progressor patients. What the work shows at the level of the full study, not this receptor alone: During validation, the model predicted progression to ophthalmopathy a median of roughly six months ahead of onset, with 70.59% sensitivity and roughly 72% specificity. Ophthalmopathy was separated from stable hyperthyroidism by a 13 V-J signature model, with around 90% sensitivity and around 81% specificity obtained in cross-validation and 80%/75% obtained in testing. No statistical method was used to set the sample size in advance, and investigators knew the group allocation. Most expanded thyroid clonotypes (frequency above 0.001) were also found in blood, which suggests that blood repertoires may mirror thyroid immune responses.

Hyperthyroidism patients were newly diagnosed, had a disease duration of under 2 months, and were aged 18 to 65 years. Patients with uncontrolled infections, other autoimmune diseases, pregnancy or lactation were excluded. Diagnoses relied on clinical symptoms, serum thyroxine and TRAb, thyroid ultrasound and orbital computed tomography. For progressor patients, blood was drawn at the first diagnosis of hyperthyroidism, before any ophthalmopathy symptoms had appeared. PBMCs were isolated from more than 9 ml of fresh peripheral blood by Ficoll-Paque density gradient centrifugation. Progressor patients were first diagnosed with Graves' hyperthyroidism and then developed ophthalmopathy during follow-up. Trizol reagent was used to extract total RNA, and RNA quality was then checked on an Agilent 2100 Bioanalyzer. The V end loses 5 bases and the J end loses 5 bases, and a stretch of 15 bases separates them. The germline V gene (reference sequence) yields SEHNR for CDR1 and FQNEAQ for CDR2. The CDR3, cysteine through phenylalanine, is 14 amino acids long. Only the CDR3 DNA stays, 42 bases, in frame from base 1.

This clonotype was seen a handful of times. Its antigen target is currently unknown. Base qualities are not provided; no much larger clone lies one nucleotide away. The TCR beta CDR3 regions were amplified from the RNA transcripts. The first round of RT-PCR for the TCR CDR3 was performed with the HTBI primer set and the Qiagen OneStep RT-PCR kit. The libraries were constructed in a second round of multiplex PCR and then size-selected and purified. The libraries were sequenced on an Illumina HiSeq2000 using paired-end 100 bp reads. The study's processing was this. SOAPnuke was used to process the raw data, throwing out any read that contained adapters or uncalled bases, had a mean Phred below 15, or lacked an exact constant-primer or identifier match. COPE v1.2.5 was used to merge high-quality paired reads, and clonotypes were defined as unique nucleotide sequences. Clonotypes were aligned to IMGT TRBV, TRBD and TRBJ reference segments using MiTCR v1.1. Analysis was restricted to V-J combinations with a frequency above 0.0001, which covered roughly 99% of repertoires. The TCS score was defined as the ratio of F50 (clonal expansion) to E x V (chaos), calculated using BLOSUM62-based TCRdist between CDR3 peptides within each V-J. Welch's t-statistics and random forest reduced 514 V-J features to roughly 13, which were used in a naive Bayes classifier (R e1071). TCRdb reworked the public reads: Q25 trimming with fastp, MiXCR clone assembly, productive beta chains retained. Identical CDR3 protein sequences are pooled into one entry, listed with their most common genes and DNA. The V and J calls come from TCRdb's annotation, not from the publication. This sample has almost 600,000 distinct CDR3 sequences in its table, and 11% to 15% of those were observed once. The ten top clones hold 5% to 7% of the sample.

The V and J genes are TRBV7-9 and TRBJ1-1; too little of a D gene remains to name it. The sequenced sample was blood. The clonotype was recovered from a woman aged 25 to 39 with Graves' hyperthyroidism that later progressed to Graves' ophthalmopathy. The CDR3 amino acid sequence is: CASSPVGFRTEAFF. The nucleotide sequence reads TGTGCCAGCAGCCCCGTGGGGTTTCGAACTGAAGCTTTCTTT.